A selection of T cell receptor beta chains follows, all from one sample in a study of human T cells and chemical hapten exposure. TCRdb reprocessed the RACE reads with MiXCR, giving one entry per CDR3 protein. The sample includes under 60,000 distinct CDR3 sequences, approximately 11% seen only once; the top ten take approximately 1.8%. This material consisted of whole blood, taken in connection with sensitization to the hapten diphenylcyclopropenone (DPC). Every receptor here comes from a middle-aged woman with alopecia areata. Some clones in this sample may be carry-over from other donors' samples. CDR3s include the opening cysteine and the closing phenylalanine or tryptophan. A D gene is named only where the DNA matches it firmly. Clone size, where shown, is once, few, many, or a class for clones that have expanded.

CDR3: CASSSSGGLTDTQYF; DNA: TGTGCCAGCAGTTCTAGCGGGGGCCTCACAGATACGCAGTATTTT; J: TRBJ2-3; D: TRBD2; size: .; V: TRBV3-1
CDR3: CASSPREDTEAFF; DNA: TGTGCCAGCTCACCAAGGGAGGACACTGAAGCTTTCTTT; J: TRBJ1-1; D: .; size: many; V: TRBV18
CDR3: CASSLGGTRTDTQYF; DNA: TGTGCCAGCAGCTTAGGAGGGACTAGAACAGATACGCAGTATTTT; J: TRBJ2-3; D: TRBD2; size: many; V: TRBV11-3
CDR3: CASTPPPTGWKTKYF; DNA: TGTGCCAGCACCCCCCCGCCAACAGGGTGGAAGACCAAGTACTTC; J: TRBJ2-5; D: .; size: .; V: TRBV7-9
CDR3: CASSFGNQPQHF; DNA: TGTGCCAGCAGTTTTGGCAATCAGCCCCAGCATTTT; J: TRBJ1-5; D: .; size: many; V: TRBV28
CDR3: CASSERTGGSEQFF; DNA: TGTGCCAGCAGTGAAAGGACAGGGGGTAGTGAGCAGTTCTTC; J: TRBJ2-1; D: TRBD1; size: .; V: TRBV6-1
CDR3: CASRDSGGTGDTQYF; DNA: TGTGCCAGCAGGGATAGCGGGGGGACGGGAGATACGCAGTATTTT; J: TRBJ2-3; D: TRBD2; size: .; V: TRBV6-6
CDR3: CASSLQLAGGIEQFF; DNA: TGTGCCAGCAGCCTACAACTAGCGGGAGGGATTGAGCAGTTCTTC; J: TRBJ2-1; D: TRBD2; size: .; V: TRBV3-1
CDR3: CANGEEYEQYF; DNA: TGTGCCAACGGCGAGGAATACGAGCAGTACTTC; J: TRBJ2-7; D: .; size: .; V: TRBV2
CDR3: CASSLGRDYEQYF; DNA: TGTGCCAGCAGCTTAGGCAGGGACTACGAGCAGTACTTC; J: TRBJ2-7; D: .; size: .; V: TRBV7-2
CDR3: CATSTGGSSYNEQFF; DNA: TGCGCCACCTCGACAGGGGGCAGCTCCTACAATGAGCAGTTCTTC; J: TRBJ2-1; D: TRBD1; size: .; V: TRBV5-1
CDR3: CASSLGQGSYTGANVLTF; DNA: TGTGCCAGCAGCTTAGGGCAGGGCAGCTATACTGGGGCCAACGTCCTGACTTTC; J: TRBJ2-6; D: .; size: many; V: TRBV7-9
CDR3: CASAGPGESYEQYF; DNA: TGTGCCAGCGCCGGGCCAGGGGAATCCTACGAGCAGTACTTC; J: TRBJ2-7; D: .; size: .; V: TRBV28
CDR3: CASSSGPGAEAFF; DNA: TGTGCCAGCAGCTCCGGACCCGGCGCTGAAGCTTTCTTT; J: TRBJ1-1; D: .; size: .; V: TRBV5-6
CDR3: CASSLELLGGAAFF; DNA: TGTGCCAGCAGCTTGGAATTACTCGGAGGCGCGGCTTTCTTT; J: TRBJ1-1; D: .; size: .; V: TRBV5-4
CDR3: CASAPRGDTEAFF; DNA: TGCGCCAGCGCCCCACGAGGGGACACTGAAGCTTTCTTT; J: TRBJ1-1; D: .; size: many; V: TRBV4-3
CDR3: CSAREGGILEKLFF; DNA: TGCAGTGCTAGAGAGGGGGGGATACTGGAAAAACTGTTTTTT; J: TRBJ1-4; D: .; size: many; V: TRBV20-1
CDR3: CASRGEEQYF; DNA: TGTGCCAGCCGCGGAGAGGAGCAGTACTTC; J: TRBJ2-7; D: .; size: .; V: TRBV6-2/TRBV6-3
CDR3: CSAQGGDSPLHF; DNA: TGCAGTGCTCAGGGCGGTGATTCACCCCTCCACTTT; J: TRBJ1-6; D: .; size: .; V: TRBV20-1
CDR3: CASSYSIGAGRSYEQYF; DNA: TGTGCCAGCAGTTACTCGATCGGGGCAGGGCGCTCCTACGAGCAGTACTTC; J: TRBJ2-7; D: .; size: few; V: TRBV6-5
CDR3: CASSLVRRTGRSDTGELFF; DNA: TGTGCCAGCAGCTTAGTCAGACGGACAGGTCGGTCGGACACCGGGGAGCTGTTTTTT; J: TRBJ2-2; D: TRBD1; size: .; V: TRBV7-6
CDR3: CASSHSPGALYF; DNA: TGTGCCAGCAGCCATTCTCCCGGGGCCCTATACTTC; J: TRBJ2-5; D: .; size: many; V: TRBV14
CDR3: CASSLAPRGPQHF; DNA: TGTGCCAGCAGCTTGGCCCCAAGAGGGCCCCAGCATTTT; J: TRBJ1-5; D: .; size: few; V: TRBV5-6
CDR3: CASSFTLAELTYEQYF; DNA: TGTGCCAGCAGTTTCACTCTAGCGGAACTTACCTACGAGCAGTACTTC; J: TRBJ2-7; D: TRBD2; size: .; V: TRBV28
CDR3: CASSLYRDRNGYTF; DNA: TGTGCCAGCAGCCTGTACAGGGATCGAAATGGCTACACCTTC; J: TRBJ1-2; D: .; size: .; V: TRBV5-6
CDR3: CASSEVAGGPDTQYF; DNA: TGTGCCAGCAGTGAAGTAGCGGGAGGGCCAGATACGCAGTATTTT; J: TRBJ2-3; D: TRBD2; size: few; V: TRBV2
CDR3: CASSPGTGPYGYTF; DNA: TGTGCCAGCTCACCAGGGACAGGGCCCTATGGCTACACCTTC; J: TRBJ1-2; D: TRBD1; size: few; V: TRBV18
CDR3: CASSRQVAGGPFDEQFF; DNA: TGTGCCAGCAGTAGGCAAGTAGCGGGAGGGCCGTTCGATGAGCAGTTCTTC; J: TRBJ2-1; D: TRBD2; size: few; V: TRBV27
CDR3: CASSQARNQPQHF; DNA: TGTGCCAGCTCACAGGCCAGAAATCAGCCCCAGCATTTT; J: TRBJ1-5; D: .; size: many; V: TRBV18
CDR3: CASSLGRLAGAADTQYF; DNA: TGTGCCAGCAGCTTAGGGCGTCTAGCGGGAGCGGCAGATACGCAGTATTTT; J: TRBJ2-3; D: TRBD2; size: few; V: TRBV7-2
CDR3: CASSQEGGHLGDEQYF; DNA: TGCGCCAGCAGCCAAGAGGGAGGACATCTGGGTGACGAGCAGTACTTC; J: TRBJ2-7; D: .; size: few; V: TRBV4-1
CDR3: CASSPSIADTQYF; DNA: TGTGCCAGCAGTCCCTCTATCGCAGATACGCAGTATTTT; J: TRBJ2-3; D: .; size: .; V: TRBV27
CDR3: CASSLGAMGEKLFF; DNA: TGTGCCAGCAGTTTAGGGGCGATGGGGGAAAAACTGTTTTTT; J: TRBJ1-4; D: .; size: few; V: TRBV12-3/TRBV12-4
CDR3: CSVDTEAFF; DNA: TGCAGCGTAGACACTGAAGCTTTCTTT; J: TRBJ1-1; D: .; size: .; V: TRBV29-1
CDR3: CASSNGLAGPYQYF; DNA: TGTGCCAGCAGCAACGGACTAGCGGGCCCATATCAGTACTTC; J: TRBJ2-7; D: TRBD2; size: .; V: TRBV5-4
CDR3: CASSPRTGRGEKLFF; DNA: TGTGCCAGCAGCCCGAGGACAGGGCGAGGTGAAAAACTGTTTTTT; J: TRBJ1-4; D: TRBD1; size: .; V: TRBV16
CDR3: CASSLLQANTDTQYF; DNA: TGTGCCAGCAGCTTACTCCAGGCGAACACAGATACGCAGTATTTT; J: TRBJ2-3; D: .; size: few; V: TRBV7-6
CDR3: CACTSGGVLNEQFF; DNA: TGTGCCTGTACTAGCGGGGGGGTCCTGAATGAGCAGTTCTTC; J: TRBJ2-1; D: TRBD2; size: .; V: TRBV13
CDR3: CAITPDGNTEAFF; DNA: TGTGCCATCACCCCGGACGGGAACACTGAAGCTTTCTTT; J: TRBJ1-1; D: .; size: few; V: TRBV10-3